This TCR beta chain was retrieved from a study of blood T cell repertoires in COVID-19. Turning to the study itself: Acute and convalescent COVID-19 specimens originated in the United States, Italy and Spain.

Data came from immunoSEQ multiplex PCR; TCRdb stores just in-frame clones and leaves some out. The sample has 300,000 to 350,000 clones; over 75% are singletons. Donors of Cohort 3 who recovered were those that had two negative PCRs, clearance, or symptom resolution. Germline-derived CDR1 and CDR2 are SEHNR and FQNEAQ (reference sequence). This CDR3 contains 16 residues. Unmatched junction bases numbered 8, after V lost 5 bases and J lost 2 bases. The chain combines TRBV7-9 with TRBJ1-3; TRBD1 aligns across 8 bases. The sequence derives from a man younger than 40 who had recovered from COVID-19. Sequencing input: PBMCs or T cells enriched from blood (not recorded which). The chain's CDR3 is CASSASRTGTGNTIYF. CDR3 nucleotide sequence: TGTGCCAGCAGCGCTAGTAGGACAGGGACTGGAAACACCATATATTTT. Full variable domain (missing parts from reference TRBV7-9 and TRBJ1-3): DTGVSQNPRHKITKRGQNVTFRCDPISEHNRLYWYRQTLGQGPEFLTYFQNEAQLEKSRLLSDRFSAERPKGSFSTLEIQRTEQGDSAMYLCASSASRTGTGNTIYFGEGSWLTVV.